The rows below give T cell receptor beta chains drawn from one sample of a study of T cell responses to AZD1222 COVID-19 vaccine. Profiling relied on immunoSEQ multiplex PCR, and the TCRdb table lists in-frame clones only, not all of them. The profile shows some 28,000 clones, 78% of them singletons. This specimen was peripheral blood, taken on day 0 of AZD1222 vaccination. These receptors originate from an adult in good health. Each CDR3 is given with its conserved first and last residue. D genes are given only for firm matches. Clone size is given for some rows only: seen once, a few or many times, or a class if the clone is expanded.

size,J,D,V,CDR3,DNA
-,TRBJ1-3,-,TRBV5-1,CASSLWGADSGNTIYF,TGCGCCAGCAGCTTGTGGGGGGCGGACTCTGGAAACACCATATATTTT
-,TRBJ1-2,-,TRBV10-2,CASSADSPYGYTF,TGCGCCAGCAGCGCGGACAGTCCATATGGCTACACCTTC
-,TRBJ2-1,TRBD2,TRBV24-1,CATSDSIGTRSYNEQFF,TGTGCCACCAGTGATTCCATTGGGACTAGATCCTACAATGAGCAGTTCTTC
once,TRBJ1-2,-,TRBV4-2,CASSQLGRENYGYTF,TGTGCCAGCAGCCAACTGGGACGGGAGAACTATGGCTACACCTTC
once,TRBJ2-5,TRBD2,TRBV3-1/TRBV3-2,CASSPSGLQETQYF,TGTGCCAGCAGCCCTAGCGGGTTACAAGAGACCCAGTACTTC
-,TRBJ1-1,TRBD1,TRBV5-1,CASSRDSSEAFF,TGCGCCAGCAGCAGGGACAGTTCTGAAGCTTTCTTT
-,TRBJ1-1,-,TRBV7-2,CASSLAGTYEAFF,TGTGCCAGCAGCTTAGCGGGGACCTATGAAGCTTTCTTT
-,TRBJ2-7,TRBD2,TRBV5-1,CASSPGTSATYEQYF,TGCGCCAGCAGCCCGGGGACTAGCGCTACCTACGAGCAGTACTTC
-,TRBJ2-7,TRBD1,TRBV27,CACSPGQGWSYEQYF,TGTGCCTGCAGTCCGGGACAGGGGTGGTCCTACGAGCAGTACTTC
-,TRBJ1-2,-,TRBV18,CASSPGAGNGYTF,TGTGCCAGCTCACCCGGGGCAGGAAATGGCTACACCTTC
few,TRBJ1-1,-,TRBV18,CASSPRRGMTNTEAFF,TGTGCCAGCTCACCCCGCCGAGGGATGACGAACACTGAAGCTTTCTTT
-,TRBJ2-2,TRBD1,TRBV28,CASSSGQGGAGELFF,TGTGCCAGCAGTTCGGGACAGGGGGGCGCCGGGGAGCTGTTTTTT
few,TRBJ1-3,TRBD1,TRBV29-1,CSVGDRGRGNTIYF,TGCAGCGTCGGGGACAGGGGGCGAGGAAACACCATATATTTT